Listed below are T cell receptor beta chains from one sample, sequenced in a study of monozygotic twins with inflammatory bowel disease. TCRdb reprocessed the 5' RACE reads, with one entry per CDR3 protein and no DNA. Reported are about 330,000 distinct CDR3 sequences; the ten largest clones contain approximately 2%. The material sequenced was blood. These receptor sequences come from a human donor with ulcerative colitis or Crohn's disease, or a healthy co-twin of an affected twin (not recorded which). Each CDR3 is given with its conserved first and last residue. Each record gives: J gene, V gene, CDR3 protein.

>TRBJ2-5|TRBV28
CATGPGLAGSKETQYF
>TRBJ1-2|TRBV28
CASLLPGVAGYTF
>TRBJ2-5|TRBV20-1
CSARGQASGTQYF
>TRBJ1-5|TRBV20-1
CSARTGGLGNQPQHF
>TRBJ2-2|TRBV19
CASSIRVGYTGELFF
>TRBJ1-2|TRBV7-9
CASSRNDRDGYTF
>TRBJ2-3|TRBV20-1
CSARDRTRGGPIDTQYF
>TRBJ2-7|TRBV20-1
CSARVATGGSSEQYF
>TRBJ2-3|TRBV24-1
CATSDQGTTDTQYF
>TRBJ2-1|TRBV7-2
CASSVDRGLYNEQFF
>TRBJ2-7|TRBV18
CASSPPAGSYEQYF
>TRBJ2-1|TRBV12-3/TRBV12-4
CASKGGSSYNEQFF
>TRBJ2-2|TRBV5-1
CASSFAGTANTGELFF
>TRBJ1-1|TRBV12-3/TRBV12-4
CVSSPLRVYTEAFF
>TRBJ2-1|TRBV18
CASSPLGVVAGASYNEQFF
>TRBJ2-5|TRBV20-1
CSAGRVGRETQYF
>TRBJ1-3|TRBV7-9
CASSDRFRGSSGNTIYF
>TRBJ2-5|TRBV5-1
CASSPGTSGSRETQYF
>TRBJ2-1|TRBV11-2
CASSDRGTSGIGSYNEQFF
>TRBJ2-1|TRBV7-2
CASSDSSGPYNEQFF
>TRBJ2-5|TRBV18
CASSLTTGVETQYF
>TRBJ1-2|TRBV18
CASSNQGGYGYTF
>TRBJ2-1|TRBV7-9
CASSGDLAIEQFF
>TRBJ2-7|TRBV5-1
CASSATDPFYEQYF
>TRBJ2-2|TRBV6-2/TRBV6-3
CASSYSENGELFF
>TRBJ1-2|TRBV9
CASSVGGYYGYTF
>TRBJ2-7|TRBV10-3
CAILSGTEQYF
>TRBJ1-2|TRBV11-2
CASSSIPRAGLVGYTF
>TRBJ2-7|TRBV5-1
CASSLSGRGSYEQYF
>TRBJ1-3|TRBV5-6
CASSLVVGGPGNTIYF
>TRBJ2-7|TRBV25-1
CASSDAGTYEQYF
>TRBJ2-3|TRBV7-2
CASRRGTTTSSTDTQYF
>TRBJ2-7|TRBV3-1
CASSRRRGDGPYEQYF
>TRBJ2-7|TRBV7-2
CASSSRLAGGLYEQYF
>TRBJ1-2|TRBV11-2
CASSLEGTQRGYTF
>TRBJ2-6|TRBV20-1
CSAREGASSGANVLTF
>TRBJ1-2|TRBV7-9
CASSYDRGGWGYTF
>TRBJ2-4|TRBV7-9
CASSRDSNIQYF
>TRBJ1-1|TRBV7-2
CASSLHGRLNTEAFF
>TRBJ1-2|TRBV4-1
CASSHTGTNYGYTF
>TRBJ2-3|TRBV20-1
CSARAGGSTDTQYF
>TRBJ2-1|TRBV20-1
CSARAEAGGPGDEQFF
>TRBJ1-4|TRBV7-2
CASRRSRDRPNEKLFF
>TRBJ1-5|TRBV20-1
CSASRPGFTNQPQHF
>TRBJ2-7|TRBV5-1
CASSLESYEQYF
>TRBJ1-5|TRBV6-4
CASSDKWGQGNYAWDQPQHF
>TRBJ1-5|TRBV18
CASSPGVNQPQHF
>TRBJ1-5|TRBV12-3/TRBV12-4
CASSLVHNQPQHF
>TRBJ2-7|TRBV30
CAWSPPSGRSYEQYF
>TRBJ1-6|TRBV7-2
CASSLGLGVDSPLHF
>TRBJ1-1|TRBV5-1
CASSFTGDEAFF
>TRBJ1-1|TRBV6-5
CASSSPRGTGNTEAFF
>TRBJ2-7|TRBV6-2/TRBV6-3
CASSASGRNNYEQYF
>TRBJ2-2|TRBV11-2
CASSSLRGAGELFF
>TRBJ2-3|TRBV5-1
CASSLDGTGSDTQYF
>TRBJ1-2|TRBV6-5
CASSYPDLLVPGGYTF
>TRBJ2-7|TRBV28
CASSQSRQLLYEQYF
>TRBJ1-1|TRBV6-1
CASSEPEVNTEAFF
>TRBJ2-1|TRBV3-1
CASSQYRGGGHNEQFF
>TRBJ2-7|TRBV4-1
CASSQDILAGTYEQYF